The 2 T cell receptor beta chains below were found in one sample sequenced in a study of T cell clusters in autoimmune cytopenias. Reanalyzing the multiplex PCR reads, TCRdb keeps one entry per CDR3 protein, without DNA. The listing contains 2 distinct CDR3 sequences. Sample: peripheral blood. These receptors were taken from a human donor in good health. This table probably holds off-target reads from a library built for another chain.

This clonotype ranks as hyperexpanded (1% or more) in terms of frequency. The gene calls are TRBV6-5 and TRBJ2-7. The CDR3 consists of 14 residues. The germline CDR1 and CDR2 sequences are MNHEY and SVGAGI. This CDR3 reads CASSYLDRSYEQYF.

In terms of frequency, this clonotype is hyperexpanded. This chain uses TRBV5-6 with TRBJ2-1; TCRdb gives TRBD2 as the D gene, but with no DNA this cannot be confirmed. The CDR3 spans 15 residues. Germline-derived CDR1 and CDR2 are SGHDT and YYEEEE. The CDR3 sequence is CASSFGIPGYNEQFF.